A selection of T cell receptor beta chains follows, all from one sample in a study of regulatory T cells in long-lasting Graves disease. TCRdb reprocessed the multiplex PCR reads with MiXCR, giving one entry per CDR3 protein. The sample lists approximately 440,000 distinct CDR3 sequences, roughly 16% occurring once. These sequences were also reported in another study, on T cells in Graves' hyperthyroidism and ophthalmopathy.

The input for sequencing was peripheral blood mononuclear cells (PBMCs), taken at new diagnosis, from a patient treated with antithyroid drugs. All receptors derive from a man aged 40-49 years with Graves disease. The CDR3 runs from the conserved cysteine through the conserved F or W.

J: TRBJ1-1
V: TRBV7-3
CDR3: CASSQQARTEAFF

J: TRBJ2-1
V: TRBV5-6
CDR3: CASSLPGGPYNEQFF

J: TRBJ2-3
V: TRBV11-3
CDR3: CASSPGQGSVTDTQYF

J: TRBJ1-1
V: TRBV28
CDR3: CAIEGAPKEAFF

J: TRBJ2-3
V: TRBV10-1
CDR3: CASSGTLAPTDTQYF

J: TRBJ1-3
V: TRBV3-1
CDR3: CASSRTTAGNTIYF

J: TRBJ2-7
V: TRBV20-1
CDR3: CSVPLREDYEQYF

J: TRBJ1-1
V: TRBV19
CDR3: CASRGGAAGSGINTEAFF

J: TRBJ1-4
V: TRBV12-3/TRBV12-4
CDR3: CASSLAGESEKLFF

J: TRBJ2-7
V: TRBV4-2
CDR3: CASSQGSTSSSAHEQYF

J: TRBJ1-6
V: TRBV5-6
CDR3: CASSLRDRNSPLHF

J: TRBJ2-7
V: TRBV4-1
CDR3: CASSHYQATGVEQYF

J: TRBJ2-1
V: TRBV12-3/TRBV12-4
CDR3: CASRRSSGVTYNEQFF

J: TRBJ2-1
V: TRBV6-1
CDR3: CASSPSRTSGRAYYNEQFF

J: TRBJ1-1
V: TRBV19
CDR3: CASSIEGGITTEAFF

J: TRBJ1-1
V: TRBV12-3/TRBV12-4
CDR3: CASRLAQPANTEAFF

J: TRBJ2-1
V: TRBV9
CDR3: CASSVPDNEQFF

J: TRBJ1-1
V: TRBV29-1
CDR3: CSVLVRNTEAFF

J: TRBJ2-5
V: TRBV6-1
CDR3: CASRFGQGPQETQYF

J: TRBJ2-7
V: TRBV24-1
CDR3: CATSDSELPSYEQYF

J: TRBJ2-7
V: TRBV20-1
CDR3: CSAGIAGGTYEQYF

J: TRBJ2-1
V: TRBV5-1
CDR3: CASRGTGAFNEQFF

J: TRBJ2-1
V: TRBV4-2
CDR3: CASSPVFPSGSLYNEQFF

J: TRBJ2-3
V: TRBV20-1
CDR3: CSARGTSGSSTDTQYF

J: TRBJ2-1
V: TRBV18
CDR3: CASSPTGNEQFF

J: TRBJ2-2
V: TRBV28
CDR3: CASSTPLGGRGELFF

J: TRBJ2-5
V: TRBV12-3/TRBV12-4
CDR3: CASSLGDRETQYF

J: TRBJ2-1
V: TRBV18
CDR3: CASSPNLRQGAGDEQFF